These 25 T cell receptor beta chains originate from one sample sequenced in a study of cytomegalovirus exposure and HLA in healthy donors. This PCR relied on a set of 60 Vbeta primers and 13 Jbeta primers. Clones were sequenced by immunoSEQ multiplex PCR, and TCRdb holds only the in-frame ones, with some missing. The table includes fewer than 100,000 clones, 6.5% to 8% detected once. Material: PBMCs. The receptors come from a man aged 45 to 65 in good health and CMV-seronegative.

V gene TRBV9 combines with J gene TRBJ2-3; tentative D call: TRBD1 (5 bases). Trimming took off 2 bases at V and 0 bases at J, with 10 bases between the two ends. The length of the CDR3 is 15 residues. Per the germline V gene, CDR1 is SGDLS and CDR2 is YYNGEE. The chain's CDR3 is CASSVLGESTDTQYF. CDR3 coding DNA: TGTGCCAGCAGCGTTTTAGGGGAAAGCACAGATACGCAGTATTTT.

The chain recombines TRBV7-9 with TRBJ2-2; 7 bases are a match to TRBD1. From germline, CDR1 is SEHNR and CDR2 FQNEAQ (reference sequence). The CDR3 runs 17 residues. V dropped 5 bases and J dropped 1; count of bases not matched to a gene: 10. Here the CDR3 reads CASSLTGAEVNTGELFF. DNA of the CDR3: TGTGCCAGCAGCCTAACAGGGGCCGAGGTGAACACCGGGGAGCTGTTTTTT.

This clone was found a few times. The chain combines TRBV2 with TRBJ1-1; tentatively, D is TRBD1 (6 bases). The CDR3 covers 12 residues. Trimming left V 6 bases short and J 7 bases short, with 12 bases between. Germline V CDR1 and CDR2: SNHLY, FYNNEI. The CDR3 DNA is TGTGCCAGCAGCCTAGGGGGAAATGAAGCTTTCTTT. It is translated as CASSLGGNEAFF.

The table lists this clone with a few counts. The chain combines TRBV18 with TRBJ2-2, with D uncertain. Deletions cut 2 bases from V and 6 bases from J, with 10 bases between. CDR1 is KGHSH, CDR2 LQKENI, per germline. The CDR3 consists of 14 residues. The chain's CDR3 is CASSPNYSAGELFF. The DNA for the CDR3 is TGTGCCAGCTCACCAAACTATTCGGCCGGGGAGCTGTTTTTT.

V and J are TRBV2 and TRBJ1-2; D is uncertain. CDR1 is SNHLY and CDR2 is FYNNEI in the germline V gene. Between the trimmed V and J ends, which lost 4 bases and 3 bases, there was a span of 9 bases. The CDR3 spans 13 residues. The CDR3 loop is CASSVRTDYGYTF. The CDR3 DNA sequence: TGTGCCAGCAGTGTGAGAACAGACTATGGCTACACCTTC.

This rearrangement joins TRBV4-1 to TRBJ2-2; D ambiguous. V lost 4 bases and J 4 bases, leaving 10 bases between the germline ends. The CDR3 runs 14 residues. Germline CDR1 reads MGHRA; CDR2 reads YSYEKL. The CDR3 region is CASSPPSRTGELFF. CDR3 DNA: TGCGCCAGCAGCCCCCCTAGTCGCACCGGGGAGCTGTTTTTT.

This clone showed up just a few times. V and J are TRBV11-2 and TRBJ1-1; tentatively, D is TRBD1 (6 bases). V was trimmed by 5 bases and J by 11 bases, leaving 15 bases between them. CDR1 and CDR2 (germline): SGHAT, FQNNGV. CDR3 length equals 12 residues. The CDR3 bases are TGTGCCAGCAGCGATAATGGGAGGGGGGCTTTCTTT. This gives the protein CASSDNGRGAFF.

The CDR3 spells CASSSAKDTQYF. CDR3 nucleotide sequence: TGTGCCAGTTCTTCCGCGAAAGATACGCAGTATTTT. The J gene is TRBJ2-3, the V gene TRBV19, with unresolved D. The CDR3 extends over 12 amino acids. Germline V lookup: CDR1 LNHDA, CDR2 SQIVND (reference sequence). Trimming took off 8 bases at V and 5 bases at J, with 11 bases between the two ends.

This clone was counted only a few times. CDR3 sequence (DNA): TGTGCCAGCAGTGAAGCGCTTAGCGGGGGGCGGGAGCTGTTTTTT. Amino acids: CASSEALSGGRELFF. The J gene is TRBJ2-2, the V gene TRBV6-1, with 10 bases that match TRBD2. Germline V CDR1 and CDR2: MNHNS, SASEGT. V shed 0 bases, J shed 9 bases, and the junction held 4 bases outside the gene matches. This CDR3 contains 15 residues.

This clone was seen a few times. The junction departs from germline at one end; a sequencing error may be responsible. Written as DNA, the CDR3 is TGTGCTAGCAGCTTAGGCAATAGCCGCAACAATGAGCAGTTCTTC. This encodes CASSLGNSRNNEQFF. The V and J genes are TRBV7-7 and TRBJ2-1; D uncertain. The CDR3 is made up of 15 amino acids. Germline V gives CDR1 SSHAT, CDR2 FNYEAQ (reference sequence).

The CDR3 reads CASSLAFTGVNTEAFF. The DNA for the CDR3 is TGTGCCAGCAGTTTGGCTTTTACAGGGGTGAACACTGAAGCTTTCTTT. V and J are TRBV6-5 and TRBJ1-1, with TRBD1 matching over 7 bases. V was pared by 4 bases and J by 0 bases, with 8 bases of the junction left unmatched. The CDR3 contains 16 residues. Germline CDR1 reads MNHEY; CDR2 reads SVGAGI.

There are a few counts of this clone. The J gene is TRBJ2-2, the V gene TRBV7-9; D perhaps matches TRBD2 (6 bases). Germline CDR1 SEHNR, CDR2 FQNEAQ (reference sequence). The CDR3 is made up of 16 amino acids. Trimming removed 5 bases at V and 4 bases at J, with 17 bases between. The CDR3 loop is CASSPFGGAGTGELFF. The CDR3, as DNA: TGTGCCAGCAGCCCCTTTGGAGGGGCCGGCACCGGGGAGCTGTTTTTT.

This clone has only a few counts. The chain joins TRBV19 to TRBJ1-1; 7 bases line up with TRBD1. The CDR3 length is 13 residues. V lost 4 bases, J lost 10 bases, and 9 bases stayed unmatched. Germline V gene data show CDR1 as LNHDA and CDR2 as SQIVND (reference sequence). Here the CDR3 DNA reads TGTGCCAGTAGTACTGACAGGGCACTGGGAGCTTTCTTT. Translated: CASSTDRALGAFF.

This sequence joins TRBV19 and TRBJ1-3, with TRBD1 identical over 9 bases. Germline V gene data show CDR1 as LNHDA and CDR2 as SQIVND (reference sequence). The CDR3 runs to 16 residues. The J segment lost 4 bases and the V segment lost 2 bases, leaving 6 bases of the junction unmatched. The CDR3 DNA reads TGTGCCAGTAGTATACCCGGGACAGGGTCCGGAAACACCATATATTTT. It specifies CASSIPGTGSGNTIYF.

This rearrangement joins TRBV7-9 to TRBJ2-1, with 12 positions matching TRBD1. The CDR3 sequence is 15 residues long. The V and J ends lost 3 bases and 7 bases, in that order; junction bases with no gene match: 4. Per germline, CDR1 SEHNR and CDR2 FQNEAQ (reference sequence). For the CDR3, the DNA is TGTGCCAGCAGCTTGGGACAGGGGGCGCGGAATGAGCAGTTCTTC. Amino acids: CASSLGQGARNEQFF. The full variable domain, in which reference TRBV7-9 and TRBJ2-1 provide the parts outside the CDR3, is DTGVSQNPRHKITKRGQNVTFRCDPISEHNRLYWYRQTLGQGPEFLTYFQNEAQLEKSRLLSDRFSAERPKGSFSTLEIQRTEQGDSAMYLCASSLGQGARNEQFFGPGTRLTVL.

The CDR3 loop is CASSFNSPNSPLHF. CDR3 coding DNA: TGTGCCAGCAGCTTCAATAGTCCAAATTCACCCCTCCACTTT. The chain uses TRBV7-9 and TRBJ1-6; D is uncertain. The CDR3 is made up of 14 amino acids. The germline V gene encodes CDR1 SEHNR and CDR2 FQNEAQ (reference sequence). V gave up 3 bases and J gave up 7 bases, with 10 bases separating them.

This clone was seen more than once but under ten times. The junction departs from the called germline gene at one end, perhaps through a read error. V is TRBV7-9 and J is TRBJ1-5; a weak D match, TRBD1 (5 bases). The CDR3 length is 13 residues. The germline CDR1 and CDR2 sequences are SEHNR and FQNEAQ (reference sequence). CDR3 residues: CVSSLQPDTPQHF. DNA of the CDR3: TGTGTCAGCAGCTTGCAACCGGACACACCCCAGCATTTT.

V is TRBV19 and J is TRBJ2-5; D remains ambiguous. The CDR3 runs to 13 residues. Trimming left V 3 bases short and J 1 base short, with 6 bases between. Germline V gives CDR1 LNHDA, CDR2 SQIVND (reference sequence). The CDR3 DNA sequence: TGTGCCAGTAGTATCCAGATCCAAGAGACCCAGTACTTC. It codes for CASSIQIQETQYF.

Notes on this clone: At one of its ends the junction is not consistent with the germline gene, which may arise from a read error. The chain combines TRBV29-1 with TRBJ1-2, with D possibly TRBD1 on 5 matching bases. CDR3 length: 11 amino acids. Germline loops: CDR1 SQVTM, CDR2 ANQGSEA. CDR3 coding DNA: TGCAGCGTTGTGGCTGGGCAGGGACTTAAGTTC. This gives the protein CSVVAGQGLKF.

This clone turned up a few times. The chain employs TRBV4-1 and TRBJ2-3; D is perhaps TRBD2 (7 bases). Germline V gene sequence: CDR1 MGHRA, CDR2 YSYEKL. The CDR3 is 16 amino acids. Trimming cost V 4 bases and J 2 bases, with 16 bases left between them. CDR3 DNA sequence: TGCGCCAGCAGCCTTCGGAGGGGGGGGCTCACAGATACGCAGTATTTT. Translated: CASSLRRGGLTDTQYF.

This clone occurred a few times. The gene calls are TRBV2 and TRBJ2-7, with D possibly TRBD2 on 6 matching bases. The CDR3 is made up of 13 amino acids. The germline V gene has CDR1 SNHLY and CDR2 FYNNEI. The V end was cut by 6 bases, the J end by 1 base, with 10 bases between. The CDR3 loop is CASRGGPSYEQYF. DNA of the CDR3: TGTGCCAGCAGAGGAGGGCCGTCCTACGAGCAGTACTTC.

The CDR3 region is CASSVGLAIDKNIQYF. Written as DNA, the CDR3 is TGTGCCAGCAGCGTAGGGCTAGCGATTGACAAAAACATTCAGTACTTC. The chain employs TRBV9 and TRBJ2-4; D possibly corresponds to TRBD2 (6 bases). The V and J ends lost 0 bases and 3 bases respectively, with 13 bases between them. This CDR3 has 16 amino acids. Germline CDR1 and CDR2: SGDLS and YYNGEE.

The table lists this clone with a few counts. The V gene is TRBV4-3, the J gene TRBJ2-5; 12 positions agree with TRBD2. The V gene's germline CDR1 is LGHNA and CDR2 YSLEER. The CDR3 spans 16 residues. V lost 1 base and J lost 5; bases outside the gene matches: 5. The DNA for the CDR3 is TGCGCCAGCAGCCAAGTCCTAGCGGGAGGGTCGGAGACCCAGTACTTC. It codes for CASSQVLAGGSETQYF.

This clone was observed a few times. The chain is built from TRBV5-1 and TRBJ1-2; D unresolved. Germline V gene data show CDR1 as SGHRS and CDR2 as YFSETQ. V gave up 2 bases and J gave up 6 bases, with 8 bases separating them. This CDR3 comprises 12 residues. The CDR3 region is CASSFAFDGYTF. The DNA for the CDR3 is TGCGCCAGCAGCTTTGCGTTCGATGGCTACACCTTC.

This clone was observed once. The chain is built from TRBV4-1 and TRBJ1-3; D not resolved. V was pared by 4 bases and J by 0 bases, with 16 bases between. This CDR3 region has 17 residues. Germline CDR1 MGHRA, CDR2 YSYEKL. The CDR3 DNA follows: TGCGCCAGCAGCCCTTACCAAGCATCCTTCTCTGGAAACACCATATATTTT. This gives the protein CASSPYQASFSGNTIYF.